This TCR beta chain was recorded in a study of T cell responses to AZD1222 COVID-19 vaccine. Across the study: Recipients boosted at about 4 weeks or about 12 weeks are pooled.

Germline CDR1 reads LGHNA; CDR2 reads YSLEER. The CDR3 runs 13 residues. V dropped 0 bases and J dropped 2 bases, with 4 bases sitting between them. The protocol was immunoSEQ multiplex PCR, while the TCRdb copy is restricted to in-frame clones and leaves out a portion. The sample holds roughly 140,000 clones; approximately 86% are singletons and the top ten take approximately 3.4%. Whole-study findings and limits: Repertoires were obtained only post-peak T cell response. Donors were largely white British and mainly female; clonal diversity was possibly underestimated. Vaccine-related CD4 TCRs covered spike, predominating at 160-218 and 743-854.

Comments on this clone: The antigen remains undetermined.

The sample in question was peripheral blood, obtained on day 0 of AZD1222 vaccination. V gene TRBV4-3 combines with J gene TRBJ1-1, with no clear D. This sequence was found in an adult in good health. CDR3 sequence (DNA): TGCGCCAGCAGCCAAGATTACAACACTGAAGCTTTCTTT. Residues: CASSQDYNTEAFF.